This T cell receptor (beta chain) was sequenced during a study of vaccination effects on CD4 cells after COVID-19. Under the ViraFEST assay, PBMC were stimulated with viral peptide pools so that antigen-specific CD4+ T cells expanded. Sequencing was performed afterwards. Subsequent to a culture period of approximately 11 days, CD4+ T cells were isolated. No vaccinee had earlier SARS-CoV-2 infection, and nucleocapsid antibodies were negative. Measured with immunoSEQ multiplex PCR; TCRdb has only the in-frame clones, and not every one. Here the sample spans about 55,000 clones, around 70% being singletons. V was trimmed by 5 bases and J by 5 bases, leaving 18 bases between them. The CDR3 runs to 15 residues. CDR1 is SEHNR, CDR2 FQNEAQ, per germline (reference sequence). Comments on this clone: As yet, its antigen is unknown.

This sequence joins TRBV7-9 and TRBJ1-1; D may be TRBD1 (5 bases). The sequence was obtained from a human donor who received a COVID-19 vaccine. The starting material was CD4+ T cells from PBMCs cultured with SARS-CoV-2 spike peptides, obtained before COVID-19 vaccination. The CDR3 bases are TGTGCCAGCAGCCTTGGTGGGGTCGAGGGGACTGAAGCTTTCTTT. It is translated as CASSLGGVEGTEAFF.